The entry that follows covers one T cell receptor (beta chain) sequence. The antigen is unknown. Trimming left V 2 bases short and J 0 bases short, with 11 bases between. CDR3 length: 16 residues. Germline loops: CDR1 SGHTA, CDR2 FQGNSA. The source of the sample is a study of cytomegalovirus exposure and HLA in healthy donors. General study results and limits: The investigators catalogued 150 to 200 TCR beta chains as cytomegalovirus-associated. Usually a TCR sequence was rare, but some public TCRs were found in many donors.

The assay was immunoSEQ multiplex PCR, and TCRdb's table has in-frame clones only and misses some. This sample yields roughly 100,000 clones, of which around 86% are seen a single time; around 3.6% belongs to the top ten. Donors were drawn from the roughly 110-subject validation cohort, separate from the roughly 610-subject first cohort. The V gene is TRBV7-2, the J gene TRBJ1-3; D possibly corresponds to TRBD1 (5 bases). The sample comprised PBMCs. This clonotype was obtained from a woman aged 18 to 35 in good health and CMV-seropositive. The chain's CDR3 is CASSLRRVSSGNTIYF. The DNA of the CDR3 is TGTGCCAGCAGCTTACGCAGGGTGAGCTCTGGAAACACCATATATTTT.